The 18 T cell receptor beta chains in this list originate from one sample, sequenced in a study of CD8+ T cells in alopecia areata. Treatment of the sample: oral pan-JAK inhibitor, 5-10 mg twice daily. Extracted RNA was reverse transcribed, and the resulting cDNA served as sequencing template. Method: immunoSEQ multiplex PCR; TCRdb's copy keeps in-frame clones and lacks some. The repertoire holds 90,000 to 150,000 clones, with more than 45% as singletons. Sequencing used CD4+ T cells sorted from blood, obtained at week 4, from a patient treated with tofacitinib. These TCRs come from a human donor with alopecia areata.

The rearrangement joins TRBV29-1 to TRBJ1-2; D is ambiguous. V lost 2 bases and J 6 bases, leaving 7 bases between the germline ends. CDR3 size: 11 residues. Germline CDR1 reads SQVTM; CDR2 reads ANQGSEA. This CDR3 is CSVERVDGYTF. Written as DNA, the CDR3 is TGCAGCGTTGAACGGGTGGATGGCTACACCTTC.

This chain joins TRBV2 and TRBJ2-4; 10 nucleotides match TRBD2. Germline lookup yields CDR1 SNHLY and CDR2 FYNNEI. The ends lost 6 bases at V and 2 bases at J; junction bases unmatched: 7. CDR3 length: 16 residues. The CDR3 reads CASRNGLAVTKNIQYF. CDR3 nucleotides: TGTGCCAGCAGGAACGGACTAGCGGTAACCAAAAACATTCAGTACTTC.

The chain is built from TRBV5-1 and TRBJ1-1, with unresolved D. V lost 4 bases and J 0 bases, leaving 7 bases between the germline ends. The CDR3 contains 13 residues. CDR1 SGHRS and CDR2 YFSETQ come from the germline V gene. CDR3 bases: TGCGCCAGCAGCCTACGGGTGAACACTGAAGCTTTCTTT. This codes for CASSLRVNTEAFF.

This clone was seen more than once but under ten times. V gene TRBV11-2 combines with J gene TRBJ2-4; a weak D match, TRBD2 (6 bases). This CDR3 is built from 12 residues. The V end lost 0 bases, the J end lost 9 bases, and 6 bases lay between the germline ends. Looked up from germline, CDR1 is SGHAT and CDR2 is FQNNGV. CDR3 nucleotide sequence: TGTGCCAGCAGCTTAGAGGAGGGCATTCAGTACTTC. Translation: CASSLEEGIQYF.

This clone has more than one count but fewer than ten. The chain recombines TRBV29-1 with TRBJ2-5, with D perhaps matching TRBD1 (6 bases). V lost 8 bases and J 5 bases, leaving 21 bases between the germline ends. This CDR3 spans 14 amino acids. CDR1 SQVTM and CDR2 ANQGSEA come from the germline V gene. The CDR3 spells CSLGLTGRWETQYF. CDR3 sequence (DNA): TGCAGCCTAGGCCTAACAGGGAGATGGGAGACCCAGTACTTC. The whole variable domain, remainder taken from reference TRBV29-1 and TRBJ2-5, is SAVISQKPSRDICQRGTSLTIQCQVDSQVTMMFWYRQQPGQSLTLIATANQGSEATYESGFVIDKFPISRPNLTFSTLTVSNMSPEDSSIYLCSLGLTGRWETQYFGPGTRLLVL.

This clone occurred a few times. This chain connects TRBV29-1 to TRBJ2-1, with 14 bases matching TRBD2. Germline-derived CDR1 and CDR2 are SQVTM and ANQGSEA. The J segment lost 9 bases and the V segment lost 5 bases, leaving 9 bases of the junction unmatched. This CDR3 contains 15 residues. In nucleotides, the CDR3 is TGCAGCGTTACCCGACTAGCGGGGGGGCAGGGTGAGCAGTTCTTC. Residues: CSVTRLAGGQGEQFF.

This clone was observed a handful of times. The chain employs TRBV4-1 and TRBJ2-3; 10 bases fit TRBD2. J gave up 7 bases and V 0 bases, and 10 bases lay outside the gene matches. The CDR3 covers 17 residues. Germline V CDR1 and CDR2: MGHRA, YSYEKL. CDR3 DNA: TGCGCCAGCAGCCAAGAAGGGCTAGCGGGAGCGCAAAATACGCAGTATTTT. As protein: CASSQEGLAGAQNTQYF.

The rearrangement joins TRBV10-3 to TRBJ2-1; perhaps TRBD2 as D (6 bases). The CDR3 consists of 13 residues. The germline V gene encodes CDR1 ENHRY and CDR2 SYGVKD. The V end was cut by 11 bases, the J end by 5 bases, with 16 bases between. The chain's CDR3 is CAVAATNDNEQFF. The CDR3 DNA sequence: TGTGCCGTAGCGGCAACGAACGACAATGAGCAGTTCTTC.

This chain uses TRBV29-1 with TRBJ2-5; D call uncertain. The germline gives CDR1 SQVTM, CDR2 ANQGSEA. This CDR3 comprises 13 residues. The V end lost 8 bases, the J end lost 5 bases, and 18 bases lay between the germline ends. The CDR3 bases are TGCAGCCTCAGCCTAAGGTCCGGGGAGACCCAGTACTTC. It translates to CSLSLRSGETQYF.

A note on this clone: One end of the junction does not line up with germline, which may come from a read error. The gene calls are TRBV30 and TRBJ2-2; D remains ambiguous. The CDR3 has 14 residues. The germline CDR1 and CDR2 sequences are GTSNPN and SVGIG (reference sequence). This chain's CDR3 is CAWSVSLNAGELFF. The CDR3 DNA follows: TGTGCCTGGAGTGTTTCTCTGAACGCCGGGGAGCTGTTTTTT.

The V and J genes are TRBV4-1 and TRBJ2-3; D remains ambiguous. The germline gives CDR1 MGHRA, CDR2 YSYEKL. V lost 0 bases, J lost 5 bases, and 12 bases lay in between. This CDR3 region has 15 residues. CDR3 residues: CASSQDGLAEDTQYF. The CDR3 coding sequence is TGCGCCAGCAGCCAAGATGGCCTGGCAGAAGATACGCAGTATTTT.

The V gene is TRBV30, the J gene TRBJ1-4, with D uncertain. The CDR3 spans 14 residues. The ends were cut back, 3 bases at V and 2 bases at J, with 10 bases in the middle. Germline V gene data show CDR1 as GTSNPN and CDR2 as SVGIG (reference sequence). The CDR3 nucleotides are TGTGCCTGGAGGGGGTTCCTGACTAATGAAAAACTGTTTTTT. Encoded protein: CAWRGFLTNEKLFF.

This chain links TRBV5-1 with TRBJ2-7, with D possibly matching TRBD2 (6 bases). Per the germline V gene, CDR1 is SGHRS and CDR2 is YFSETQ. Trimming left V 4 bases short and J 5 bases short, with 16 bases between. This CDR3 comprises 14 residues. The CDR3 DNA reads as TGCGCCAGCAGCCGGTCCGGAGGGCCTGACGAGCAGTACTTC. Translated: CASSRSGGPDEQYF.

The rearrangement joins TRBV9 to TRBJ2-3, with 10 bases aligning to TRBD2. The CDR3 is 15 amino acids. The germline CDR1 and CDR2 sequences are SGDLS and YYNGEE. Germline trimming cut 4 bases from V and 4 bases from J; bases unmatched to any gene: 6. This chain's CDR3 is CASSPGAGGPDTQYF. CDR3 coding DNA: TGTGCCAGCAGCCCAGGAGCGGGAGGGCCAGATACGCAGTATTTT. Using reference TRBV9 and TRBJ2-3 for the parts outside the CDR3, the full variable domain is DSGVTQTPKHLITATGQRVTLRCSPRSGDLSVYWYQQSLDQGLQFLIQYYNGEERAKGNILERFSAQQFPDLHSELNLSSLELGDSALYFCASSPGAGGPDTQYFGPGTRLTVL.

J is TRBJ2-3 and V is TRBV2; 12 bases are a match to TRBD2. The germline CDR1 and CDR2 sequences are SNHLY and FYNNEI. V lost 5 bases and J lost 0; bases outside the gene matches: 0. The CDR3 sequence is 15 residues long. This chain's CDR3 is CASSLAGGSTDTQYF. Here the CDR3 DNA reads TGTGCCAGCAGTCTAGCGGGGGGGAGCACAGATACGCAGTATTTT. Based on the CDR3 plus reference TRBV2 and TRBJ2-3, the full variable domain is EPEVTQTPSHQVTQMGQEVILRCVPISNHLYFYWYRQILGQKVEFLVSFYNNEISEKSEIFDDQFSVERPDGSNFTLKIRSTKLEDSAMYFCASSLAGGSTDTQYFGPGTRLTVL.

This chain joins TRBV27 and TRBJ2-1; the match to TRBD2 covers 7 bases. CDR1 and CDR2 (germline): MNHEY, SMNVEV (reference sequence). Trimming cost V 7 bases and J 2 bases; bases outside gene matches: 11. The CDR3 consists of 16 residues. The CDR3 loop reads CASTSASGLTYNEQFF. DNA for the CDR3: TGTGCCAGCACGTCGGCTAGCGGCCTAACCTACAATGAGCAGTTCTTC.

The chain joins TRBV2 to TRBJ2-4, with unresolved D. The CDR3 runs to 15 residues. The germline gives CDR1 SNHLY, CDR2 FYNNEI. Trimming pared 3 bases from V and 8 bases from J, leaving 17 bases between. The CDR3 loop reads CASSDTETLRHIQYF. CDR3 bases: TGTGCCAGCAGTGATACCGAAACCCTTCGGCACATTCAGTACTTC.

The genes are TRBV29-1 and TRBJ1-2, with D unclear. The CDR3 covers 11 residues. Between the trimmed V and J ends, which lost 4 bases and 8 bases, there was a span of 11 bases. CDR1 and CDR2 (germline): SQVTM, ANQGSEA. The CDR3 here is CSVGIGGGYTF. For the CDR3, the DNA is TGCAGCGTTGGAATCGGCGGCGGCTACACCTTC. Drawing the rest from reference TRBV29-1 and TRBJ1-2, the complete variable domain is SAVISQKPSRDICQRGTSLTIQCQVDSQVTMMFWYRQQPGQSLTLIATANQGSEATYESGFVIDKFPISRPNLTFSTLTVSNMSPEDSSIYLCSVGIGGGYTFGSGTRLTVV.